One and the same sample provided the 13 T cell receptor beta chains below, sequenced in a study of blood T cell repertoires in COVID-19. Measured with immunoSEQ multiplex PCR; TCRdb has only the in-frame clones, and not every one. The repertoire holds 200,000 to 300,000 clones, 70% to 90% seen once, with more than 0.95% in the top ten. The specimen sequenced was PBMCs or T cells enriched from blood (not recorded which). Source of these receptors: a woman in her 40s with acute COVID-19.

The chain has TRBV6-5 and TRBJ2-1; 7 bases map to TRBD1. Germline V gene sequence: CDR1 MNHEY, CDR2 SVGAGI. The CDR3 runs 14 residues. The J segment lost 6 bases and the V segment lost 6 bases, leaving 8 bases of the junction unmatched. The CDR3 bases are TGTGCCAGCAGAGGATATACAGGGGTCAATGAGCAGTTCTTC. This codes for CASRGYTGVNEQFF.

This chain joins TRBV5-4 and TRBJ1-5; D is possibly TRBD1 (5 bases). Deletions cut 0 bases from V and 3 bases from J, with 10 bases between. The CDR3 runs 15 residues. Germline assignment: CDR1 SGHNT and CDR2 YYREEE (reference sequence). The CDR3: CASSLGGDDNQPQHF. DNA of the CDR3: TGTGCCAGCAGCTTGGGGGGGGATGACAATCAGCCCCAGCATTTT.

The chain carries TRBV27 and TRBJ1-1; TRBD1 aligns across 7 bases. This CDR3 has 11 amino acids. The V gene end was trimmed by 8 bases and the J gene end by 7 bases; junction bases not matched to a gene: 4. Germline V gene sequence: CDR1 MNHEY, CDR2 SMNVEV (reference sequence). The CDR3 sequence: CASYDRDEAFF. CDR3 bases: TGTGCCAGCTACGACAGGGATGAAGCTTTCTTT.

V usage is TRBV5-1 and J usage is TRBJ2-5; 14 bases align to TRBD2. J was trimmed by 5 bases and V by 7 bases; bases with no gene match: 7. Germline assignment: CDR1 SGHRS and CDR2 YFSETQ. This CDR3 comprises 15 residues. The DNA for the CDR3 is TGCGCCAGCCGGACTAGCGGGAGGTTAAGCGAGACCCAGTACTTC. Its translation: CASRTSGRLSETQYF.

V gene TRBV3-1 (or the pseudogene TRBV3-2) combines with J gene TRBJ1-2, with D possibly TRBD1 on 6 matching bases. V dropped 0 bases and J dropped 5 bases, with 13 bases sitting between them. The CDR3 contains 15 residues. Germline V gene data show CDR1 as LGHDT and CDR2 as YNNKEL (reference sequence). The CDR3 region has the DNA TGTGCCAGCAGCCAAGATCCGGGGGGGCATTATGGCTACACCTTC. It specifies CASSQDPGGHYGYTF.

About this clone: The sample contains more than one DNA sequence encoding this CDR3. This rearrangement joins TRBV27 to TRBJ1-2; D gene unclear. Germline V lookup: CDR1 MNHEY, CDR2 SMNVEV (reference sequence). With 6 bases removed from V and 4 bases from J, the gap between germline ends came to 6 bases. The CDR3 contains 11 residues. As DNA, the CDR3 is TGTGCCAGCAGGGGCCCCTATGGCTACACCTTC. It specifies CASRGPYGYTF.

This clone showed up just a few times. This chain uses TRBV19 with TRBJ2-5; D is perhaps TRBD2 (6 bases). Germline-derived CDR1 and CDR2 are LNHDA and SQIVND (reference sequence). Deletions cut 8 bases from V and 8 bases from J, with 21 bases between. CDR3 length: 14 amino acids. The CDR3 nucleotides are TGTGCCAGTGCCACCACTGTACTAGCTGGCACCCAGTACTTC. The encoded protein is CASATTVLAGTQYF.

The genes are TRBV11-2 and TRBJ1-1; D gene ambiguous. The CDR3 totals 15 residues. V was clipped by 2 bases and J by 0 bases, with 10 bases between them. Germline V gives CDR1 SGHAT, CDR2 FQNNGV. CDR3 protein: CASSLYHEMNTEAFF. CDR3 in DNA: TGTGCCAGCAGCTTATATCACGAGATGAACACTGAAGCTTTCTTT. The entire variable domain, with the rest obtained from reference TRBV11-2 and TRBJ1-1, is as follows: EAGVAQSPRYKIIEKRQSVAFWCNPISGHATLYWYQQILGQGPKLLIQFQNNGVVDDSQLPKDRFSAERLKGVDSTLKIQPAKLEDSAVYLCASSLYHEMNTEAFFGQGTRLTVV.

The CDR3 DNA is TGTGCCAGCTCACCTTTCATCGGGCAGGGAAACACCGGGGAGCTGTTTTTT. Protein product: CASSPFIGQGNTGELFF. The rearrangement joins TRBV18 to TRBJ2-2; possibly TRBD1 for D (5 bases). Trimming left V 3 bases short and J 2 bases short, with 16 bases between. The V gene's germline CDR1 is KGHSH and CDR2 LQKENI. The CDR3 runs 17 residues.

The chain is built from TRBV2 and TRBJ1-2; 10 positions agree with TRBD1. CDR1 SNHLY and CDR2 FYNNEI come from the germline V gene. V gave up 6 bases and J gave up 3 bases; unmatched junction bases: 10. This CDR3 comprises 16 residues. The CDR3 loop is CASRTGTGDSYYGYTF. CDR3 sequence (DNA): TGTGCCAGCAGAACCGGGACAGGGGACAGTTACTATGGCTACACCTTC.

The V call is TRBV27, the J call TRBJ1-4, with TRBD1 as a possible D gene (5 bases). Between the trimmed V and J ends, which lost 6 bases and 3 bases, there was a span of 14 bases. The CDR3 is made up of 15 amino acids. Germline CDR1 is MNHEY and CDR2 is SMNVEV (reference sequence). For the CDR3, the DNA is TGTGCCAGCAGCCTGGCGGGGGTCGCTAATGAAAAACTGTTTTTT. Residues: CASSLAGVANEKLFF. The entire variable domain, with the rest obtained from reference TRBV27 and TRBJ1-4, is as follows: EAQVTQNPRYLITVTGKKLTVTCSQNMNHEYMSWYRQDPGLGLRQIYYSMNVEVTDKGDVPEGYKVSRKEKRNFPLILESPSPNQTSLYFCASSLAGVANEKLFFGSGTQLSVL.

The rearrangement joins TRBV15 to TRBJ1-1, with D unresolved. Trimming took off 3 bases at V and 1 base at J, with 9 bases between the two ends. Germline CDR1 is LNHNV and CDR2 is YYDKDF (reference sequence). The CDR3 runs 14 residues. CDR3 sequence reads: CATSRFTENTEAFF. The CDR3 region has the DNA TGTGCCACCAGCAGGTTTACAGAGAACACTGAAGCTTTCTTT.

The J gene is TRBJ1-1, the V gene TRBV12-5; D remains ambiguous. This CDR3 contains 17 residues. V was shortened by 1 base and J by 0 bases, with 15 bases between the two germline ends. CDR1 is LGHNT, CDR2 FRNRAP, per germline. Here the CDR3 DNA reads TGTGCTAGTGGTTTGGCCCCAGGAAGCCTAATGAACACTGAAGCTTTCTTT. Amino acids: CASGLAPGSLMNTEAFF.